This T cell receptor (beta chain) was captured in a study of blood T cell repertoires in COVID-19. Study-wide context: The samples span acute and convalescent COVID-19 from the United States, Italy and Spain. T cells, B-cell-depleted T cells, or PBMCs supplied cDNA or gDNA.

How the authors handled the data: Nucleated cell counts were estimated from reference gene primer amplification. Repertoires were generated with immunoSEQ multiplex PCR, while TCRdb's copy carries only in-frame clones and drops some. That table furnishes V, J and clone size, whereas the DNA furnished D and trimming. This repertoire shows about 73,000 clones, around 83% found once; its top ten account for 5% to 7%. V was clipped by 4 bases and J by 0 bases, with 19 bases between them. The CDR3 consists of 17 residues. Germline lookup yields CDR1 SGHRS and CDR2 YFSETQ. The origin of this receptor is a woman aged 60 to 75 with acute or convalescent COVID-19. The rearrangement joins TRBV5-1 to TRBJ1-1; TRBD1 might be the D (5 bases). Source material: peripheral blood. The CDR3 DNA is TGCGCCAGCAGCCTTGGGTCTGGGGCGATCATGAACACTGAAGCTTTCTTT. This encodes CASSLGSGAIMNTEAFF.